Listed here is a single T cell receptor beta chain. Its antigen is unidentified. In germline, CDR1 is SGHNT, CDR2 YYREEE (reference sequence). The V end lost 1 base, the J end lost 1 base, and 10 bases lay between the germline ends. This CDR3 has 15 amino acids. Clones were read by immunoSEQ multiplex PCR, and TCRdb kept only the in-frame ones, dropping some. The sample has over 110,000 clones, 80% to 95% seen once. The sample comes from a study of T cell responses to AZD1222 COVID-19 vaccine. Overall study findings and caveats: Just a handful of people given AZD1222 tested seropositive at baseline. Close to half of spike-specific TCRs reportedly recognize unmutated variant regions. CD4 TCRs associated with vaccination spanned spike, dominating at 160-218 and 743-854. White British donors predominated, females outnumbered males, and clonal diversity was possibly underestimated.

Material: peripheral blood, obtained on day 0 of AZD1222 vaccination. This clonotype was obtained from an adult in good health. The genes are TRBV5-4 and TRBJ2-3, with a tentative D call TRBD2 (6 bases). The CDR3 coding sequence is TGTGCCAGCAGCTTGTCCGGGAGTCGCACAGATACGCAGTATTTT. It specifies CASSLSGSRTDTQYF.